A selection of T cell receptor beta chains follows, all from one sample in a study of blood T cell repertoires in COVID-19. Sequencing used immunoSEQ multiplex PCR; TCRdb keeps in-frame clones, though not all of them. The sample shows more than 150,000 clones, around nine tenths of them seen only once. Sequenced: peripheral blood. The receptors come from a woman in her 70s with acute or convalescent COVID-19. Both conserved end residues are trimmed from each CDR3. The order of the fields is D gene, V gene, J gene, CDR3 protein. D genes are given only for firm matches.

D gene: TRBD1; V gene: TRBV19; J gene: TRBJ1-4; CDR3 protein: ATFPGTGPAEKLF
D gene: TRBD1; V gene: TRBV28; J gene: TRBJ1-2; CDR3 protein: ASTLQGPINYGYT
D gene: TRBD1; V gene: TRBV27; J gene: TRBJ1-2; CDR3 protein: ASSPGTGEIYGYT
D gene: .; V gene: TRBV19; J gene: TRBJ2-7; CDR3 protein: ASSIQSAYEQY
D gene: .; V gene: TRBV7-2; J gene: TRBJ2-7; CDR3 protein: ASSLALNPEYEQY
D gene: TRBD1; V gene: TRBV9; J gene: TRBJ1-6; CDR3 protein: ASSGTGNSPLH
D gene: TRBD2; V gene: TRBV5-1; J gene: TRBJ2-2; CDR3 protein: ASSLVGGTATGELF
D gene: .; V gene: TRBV30; J gene: TRBJ1-2; CDR3 protein: AWGRNYGYT
D gene: TRBD1; V gene: TRBV27; J gene: TRBJ2-2; CDR3 protein: ASSLLAGGDGSGELF
D gene: TRBD1; V gene: TRBV7-9; J gene: TRBJ1-6; CDR3 protein: ASDGTGGSSPLH
D gene: .; V gene: TRBV27; J gene: TRBJ1-1; CDR3 protein: ASSNYLGGDPEAF
D gene: TRBD2; V gene: TRBV19; J gene: TRBJ2-3; CDR3 protein: ASSISSLAGLDTQY
D gene: TRBD1; V gene: TRBV18; J gene: TRBJ1-1; CDR3 protein: ASSLMTGDGTEAF
D gene: .; V gene: TRBV15; J gene: TRBJ1-5; CDR3 protein: ATSRDLRDQPQH
D gene: .; V gene: TRBV6-2/TRBV6-3; J gene: TRBJ1-5; CDR3 protein: ASSYPGHRPNQPQH
D gene: .; V gene: TRBV2; J gene: TRBJ1-1; CDR3 protein: ASSVQGGRITEAF
D gene: TRBD1; V gene: TRBV9; J gene: TRBJ1-2; CDR3 protein: ASSAQGTGVNYGYT
D gene: TRBD1; V gene: TRBV2; J gene: TRBJ1-1; CDR3 protein: ASSPRQGRTEAF
D gene: TRBD1; V gene: TRBV7-7; J gene: TRBJ2-3; CDR3 protein: ASSSPCNRGQGDTQY
D gene: TRBD2; V gene: TRBV7-7; J gene: TRBJ2-5; CDR3 protein: ASSLVMGTSALQETQY
D gene: TRBD2; V gene: TRBV10-3; J gene: TRBJ2-1; CDR3 protein: AISESGGGANNEQF
D gene: TRBD2; V gene: TRBV9; J gene: TRBJ2-7; CDR3 protein: ASSERASGGNTDEQY
D gene: TRBD1; V gene: TRBV27; J gene: TRBJ2-2; CDR3 protein: ASSWDRANTGELF
D gene: .; V gene: TRBV7-2; J gene: TRBJ1-5; CDR3 protein: ASSLVVTTGNNQPQH
D gene: TRBD1; V gene: TRBV28; J gene: TRBJ1-1; CDR3 protein: ASSFPRTGMNTEAF
D gene: TRBD2; V gene: TRBV7-2; J gene: TRBJ2-1; CDR3 protein: ASSRFGAGVGEQF
D gene: TRBD2; V gene: TRBV6-4; J gene: TRBJ2-3; CDR3 protein: ASSRAGGRDTQY
D gene: .; V gene: TRBV28; J gene: TRBJ2-1; CDR3 protein: ASSFPSQRREQF